This T cell receptor (beta chain) emerged from a study of T cell clones after liver transplantation. Study details: Timepoints were pre-transplant, pre-withdrawal, and after withdrawal was completed or failed.

V lost 0 bases, J lost 0 bases, and 9 bases lay in between. CDR3 size: 15 residues. Germline CDR1 and CDR2: SGHRS and YFSETQ. Assay: immunoSEQ multiplex PCR; the TCRdb copy retains only in-frame clones and omits some. Seen here are nearly 45,000 clones, approximately 86% observed once, and the top ten hold almost 2.5%. Comments on this clone: Antigen: not known.

General observations from the study: A larger donor-reactive than third-party decline suggested partial antigen-specific deletion.

Sorting of unstimulated PBMCs yielded separate CD3+CD4+ and CD3+CD8+ fractions. Sequencing was performed on CD4+ T cells from blood, taken 24 months after liver transplant. This sequence joins TRBV5-1 and TRBJ1-1; D is unresolved. This clonotype was obtained from a human patient who received a liver transplant. Among the T cells, some may be from the graft donor. CDR3 sequence: CASSLETGMNTEAFF. The CDR3 DNA reads as TGCGCCAGCAGCTTGGAGACGGGGATGAACACTGAAGCTTTCTTT.